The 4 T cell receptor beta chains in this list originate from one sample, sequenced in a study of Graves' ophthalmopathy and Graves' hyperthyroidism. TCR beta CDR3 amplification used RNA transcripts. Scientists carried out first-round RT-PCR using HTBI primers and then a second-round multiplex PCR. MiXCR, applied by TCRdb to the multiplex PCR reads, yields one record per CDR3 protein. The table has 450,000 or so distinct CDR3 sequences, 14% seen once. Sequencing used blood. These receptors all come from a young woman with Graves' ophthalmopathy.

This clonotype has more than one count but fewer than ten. The CDR3 DNA is TGCGCCAGCAGCCAAGCAGGGAGTACTGAAGCTTTCTTT. It is translated as CASSQAGSTEAFF. This rearrangement joins TRBV4-1 to TRBJ1-1; TRBD1 is a possible D gene (5 bases). This CDR3 has 13 amino acids. The germline gives CDR1 MGHRA, CDR2 YSYEKL. V was pared by 1 base and J by 5 bases, with 8 bases between.

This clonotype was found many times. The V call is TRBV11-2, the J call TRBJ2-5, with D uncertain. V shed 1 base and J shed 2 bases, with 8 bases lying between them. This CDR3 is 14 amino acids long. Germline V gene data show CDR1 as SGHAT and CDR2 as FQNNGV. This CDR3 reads CASSLVRTQETQYF. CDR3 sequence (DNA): TGTGCCAGCAGCTTAGTGAGAACGCAAGAGACCCAGTACTTC. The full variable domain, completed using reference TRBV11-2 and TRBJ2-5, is EAGVAQSPRYKIIEKRQSVAFWCNPISGHATLYWYQQILGQGPKLLIQFQNNGVVDDSQLPKDRFSAERLKGVDSTLKIQPAKLEDSAVYLCASSLVRTQETQYFGPGTRLLVL.

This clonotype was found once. CDR3 DNA sequence: TGTGCCAGCAGTCCCAATCGGGGCCCGGTGACCCAGTACTTC. Its protein is CASSPNRGPVTQYF. The chain employs TRBV6-1 and TRBJ2-5, with D perhaps matching TRBD1 or TRBD2 (5 bases each). CDR1 MNHNS and CDR2 SASEGT come from the germline V gene. The length of the CDR3 is 14 residues. Trimming stripped 5 bases from V and 7 bases from J, with 17 bases between.

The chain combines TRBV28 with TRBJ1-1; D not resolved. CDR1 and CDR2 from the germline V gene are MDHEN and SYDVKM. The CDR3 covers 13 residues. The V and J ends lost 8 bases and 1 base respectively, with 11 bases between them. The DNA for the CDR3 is TGTGCCAGCCTTGCTAGGGAGAACACTGAAGCTTTCTTT. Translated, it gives CASLARENTEAFF. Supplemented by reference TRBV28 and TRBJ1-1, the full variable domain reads DVKVTQSSRYLVKRTGEKVFLECVQDMDHENMFWYRQDPGLGLRLIYFSYDVKMKEKGDIPEGYSVSREKKERFSLILESASTNQTSMYLCASLARENTEAFFGQGTRLTVV.